A selection of T cell receptor beta chains follows, all from one sample in a study of blood T cell repertoires in COVID-19. Method: immunoSEQ multiplex PCR; TCRdb's copy keeps in-frame clones and lacks some. The sample lists about 130,000 clones, more than 75% seen once, with about 3.5% in the top ten. The sample consisted of peripheral blood. Every receptor here comes from a man in his forties or fifties with active COVID-19. The CDR3 runs from the conserved cysteine through the conserved F or W. Each record gives: clone size, V gene, D gene, J gene, CDR3 protein, CDR3 DNA. D genes are given only for firm matches. A row's size may be missing; if present it is once, few, many or a size class.

>NA|TRBV5-1|TRBD2|TRBJ2-3
CASSYGTSGDTQYF
TGCGCCAGCAGCTACGGGACTAGCGGAGATACGCAGTATTTT
>NA|TRBV3-1/TRBV3-2|NA|TRBJ1-5
CASSRGSNQPQHF
TGTGCCAGCAGCCGAGGTAGCAATCAGCCCCAGCATTTT
>once|TRBV19|TRBD1|TRBJ1-5
CASSAPQGRGRQPQHF
TGTGCCAGTAGTGCCCCCCAGGGCAGGGGGCGTCAGCCCCAGCATTTT
>NA|TRBV30|NA|TRBJ1-5
CAWNQYSNQPQHF
TGTGCCTGGAACCAGTATAGCAATCAGCCCCAGCATTTT
>once|TRBV4-2|NA|TRBJ2-6
CASSPGTGANVLTF
TGTGCCAGCAGCCCAGGGACTGGGGCCAACGTCCTGACTTTC
>NA|TRBV19|TRBD1|TRBJ1-3
CASSETGGSGNTIYF
TGTGCCAGTAGTGAAACAGGGGGCTCTGGAAACACCATATATTTT
>NA|TRBV3-1/TRBV3-2|TRBD2|TRBJ2-5
CASTSSGTSGETQYF
TGTGCCAGCACGTCATCCGGGACTAGCGGAGAGACCCAGTACTTC
>NA|TRBV19|TRBD2|TRBJ2-3
CASSEASGGPVSATQYF
TGTGCCAGTAGTGAGGCTAGCGGGGGCCCAGTATCTGCTACGCAGTATTTT
>NA|TRBV7-9|NA|TRBJ2-3
CASSLVASTDTQYF
TGTGCCAGCAGCTTAGTGGCTAGCACAGATACGCAGTATTTT
>NA|TRBV7-9|NA|TRBJ2-1
CASSPPRDRSYNEQFF
TGTGCCAGCAGCCCCCCGAGGGATAGGTCCTACAATGAGCAGTTCTTC
>NA|TRBV5-6|NA|TRBJ1-5
CASSPSRGDDQPQHF
TGTGCCAGCAGCCCGTCCCGGGGGGACGATCAGCCCCAGCATTTT
>NA|TRBV9|NA|TRBJ2-3
CASSVAGRTDTQYF
TGTGCCAGCAGCGTAGCGGGGAGGACAGATACGCAGTATTTT
>NA|TRBV10-3|TRBD1|TRBJ1-2
CAIRRDRESGGYGYTF
TGTGCCATCAGACGGGACAGGGAGTCAGGTGGCTATGGCTACACCTTC